This T cell receptor (beta chain) stems from a study of T cell responses to AZD1222 COVID-19 vaccine. Study information: Pooled together were second doses at about 4 or about 12 weeks.

The CDR3 contains 15 residues. CDR1 is MNHEY, CDR2 SVGEGT, per germline. The V segment lost 5 bases and the J segment 2 bases; nucleotides outside the gene matches: 7. Of note for this clone: Its antigen is still unknown.

Whole-study findings and limits: Samples come after the peak T cell response, not at day 14.

Measured with immunoSEQ multiplex PCR; TCRdb has only the in-frame clones, and not every one. The sample records more than 100,000 clones, around 92% being singletons. Sequenced material: peripheral blood, taken on day 0 of AZD1222 vaccination. This TCR was sampled from an adult in good health. The chain links TRBV6-2 or TRBV6-3 to TRBJ2-7, with 9 bases aligning to TRBD1. The CDR3 DNA reads as TGTGCCAGCAGTGTGACCGGGACAGGGACCTACGAGCAGTACTTC. It encodes CASSVTGTGTYEQYF.